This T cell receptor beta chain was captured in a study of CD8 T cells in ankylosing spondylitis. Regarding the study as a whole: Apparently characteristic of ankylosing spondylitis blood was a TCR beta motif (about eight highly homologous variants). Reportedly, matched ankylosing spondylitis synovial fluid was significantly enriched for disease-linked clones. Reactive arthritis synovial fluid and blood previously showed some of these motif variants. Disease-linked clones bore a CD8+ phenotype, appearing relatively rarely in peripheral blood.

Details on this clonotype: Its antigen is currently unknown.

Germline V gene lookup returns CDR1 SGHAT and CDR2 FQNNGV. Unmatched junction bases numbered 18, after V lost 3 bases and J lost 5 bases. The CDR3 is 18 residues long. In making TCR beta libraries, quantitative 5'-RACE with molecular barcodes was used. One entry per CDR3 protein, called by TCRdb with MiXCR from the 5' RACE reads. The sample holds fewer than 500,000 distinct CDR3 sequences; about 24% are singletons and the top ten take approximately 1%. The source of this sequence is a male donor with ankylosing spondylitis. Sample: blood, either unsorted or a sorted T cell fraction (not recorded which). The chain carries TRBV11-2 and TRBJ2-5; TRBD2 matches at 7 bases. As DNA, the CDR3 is TGTGCCAGCAGCTTGGTTGAGGTCGGCGGGAGCGTTGGCGAGACCCAGTACTTC. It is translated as CASSLVEVGGSVGETQYF.